This T cell receptor beta chain is drawn from a study of blood T cell repertoires in COVID-19 (dated by TCRdb to 2020 to 2021). Background on the whole study: Samples from collaborators originated in the United States, Italy and Spain and spanned both the acute and convalescent phases of COVID-19. The prospective study material was composed of cDNA or gDNA derived from T cells, B-cell-depleted T cells, or PBMCs. Subjects who had been exposed to COVID-19, were actively infected with it, or had recovered from it provided the deeply sampled blood TCRbeta repertoires that made up the dataset. The repertoires were released in a freely available public database meant as a resource for research on the immune response to SARS-CoV-2. Samples were obtained from the ongoing ImmuneRACE study (first 160 participants) and from 950 to 1,500 subjects provided by 6 global collaborators. Sample metadata almost always included a de-identified subject ID, COVID-19 status, age in years and sex. Where available, HLA class I and class II types were obtained from metadata supplied by the sample provider rather than from assay-based typing.

The germline V gene provides CDR1 SGHRS and CDR2 YFSETQ. The cysteine opens and the phenylalanine closes a CDR3 of 14 amino acids. Just CDR3 DNA is preserved here, 42 bases in frame from base 1. V and J are truncated by 1 base and 1 base respectively, leaving an intervening sequence of 5 bases. TCRbeta CDR3 regions were amplified from genomic DNA using the immunoSEQ Assay, a bias-controlled multiplex PCR. The authors' pipeline ran thus. Within the assay, amplification of reference gene primers was used to estimate how many nucleated cells each sample contained. To quantify the absolute abundance of each unique TCRbeta CDR3 rearrangement, sequence reads were collapsed and filtered. For each sample, productive Simpson clonality was calculated as the square root of Simpson's diversity index over productive rearrangements. TCRdb took over this immuneACCESS table, retaining in-frame rearrangements with V and J assigned. Such tables are incomplete; in checked studies, under half of the missing clones stem from an unresolved V gene, and the remainder is unexplained. The V and J calls and the clone size are those of that table, but D and trimming were determined from the DNA. For this sample the table gives 380,000 or so clones, of which approximately 88% were detected only once. The biggest ten clones account for roughly 1.2% of the sample.

As regards this clone: Its antigen remains unidentified. No much larger clone is present one base from it, and per-base qualities are unavailable.

The research as a whole found: The amount of clinical and demographic metadata varied by source and participant and was provided uncurated.

Collaborating institutions collected whole blood in K2EDTA tubes following their own protocols. Collaborator samples were shipped for TCRbeta analysis as frozen whole blood, isolated PBMCs, or DNA extracted from either sample type. The TCR sequence derives from a man between 35 and 55 years old with acute or convalescent COVID-19. In this chain, TRBV5-1 is recombined with TRBJ2-2, with no reliable assignment of the D segment. Sequenced input: peripheral blood. The base sequence is TGCGCCAGCAGCTTGACGAGGAACACCGGGGAGCTGTTTTTT. The translation is CASSLTRNTGELFF.